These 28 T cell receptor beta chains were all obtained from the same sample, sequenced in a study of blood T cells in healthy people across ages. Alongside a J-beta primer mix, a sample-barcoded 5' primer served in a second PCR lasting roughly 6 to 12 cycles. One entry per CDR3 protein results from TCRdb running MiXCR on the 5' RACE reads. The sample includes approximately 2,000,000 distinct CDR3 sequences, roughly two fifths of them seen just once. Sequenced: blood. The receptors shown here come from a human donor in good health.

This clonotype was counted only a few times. CDR3 in amino acids: CASSSDRGEKLFF. The CDR3 nucleotides are TGTGCCAGCAGTTCAGACAGGGGTGAAAAACTGTTTTTT. The chain combines TRBV12-3 or TRBV12-4 with TRBJ1-4, with 8 bases that match TRBD1. The junction had 2 bases not matched to a gene; V was cut back by 4 bases and J by 7 bases. The CDR3 is 13 amino acids.

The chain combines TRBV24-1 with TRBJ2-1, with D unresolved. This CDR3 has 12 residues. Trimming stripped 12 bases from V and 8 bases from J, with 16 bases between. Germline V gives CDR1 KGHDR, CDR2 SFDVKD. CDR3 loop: CASSNRADEQFF. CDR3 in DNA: TGTGCCTCAAGTAATAGGGCGGATGAGCAGTTCTTC.

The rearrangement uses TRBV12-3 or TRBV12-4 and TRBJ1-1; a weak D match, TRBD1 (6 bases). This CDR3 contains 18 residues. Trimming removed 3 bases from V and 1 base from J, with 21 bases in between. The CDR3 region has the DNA TGTGCCAGCAGTTTTGGGGGGGGCGTATCTCAGGGGAACACTGAAGCTTTCTTT. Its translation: CASSFGGGVSQGNTEAFF.

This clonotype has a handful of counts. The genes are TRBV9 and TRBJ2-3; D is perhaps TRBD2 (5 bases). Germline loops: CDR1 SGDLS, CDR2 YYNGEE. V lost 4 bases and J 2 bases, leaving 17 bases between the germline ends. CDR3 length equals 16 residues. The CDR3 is CASSHPVEADTDTQYF. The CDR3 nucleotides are TGTGCCAGCAGCCACCCAGTCGAAGCGGACACAGATACGCAGTATTTT. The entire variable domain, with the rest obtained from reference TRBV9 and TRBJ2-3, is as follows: DSGVTQTPKHLITATGQRVTLRCSPRSGDLSVYWYQQSLDQGLQFLIQYYNGEERAKGNILERFSAQQFPDLHSELNLSSLELGDSALYFCASSHPVEADTDTQYFGPGTRLTVL.

DNA for the CDR3: TGTGCCAGCAGCTCCGGGCCCTCGGTGGGAAACACCATATATTTT. Translated: CASSSGPSVGNTIYF. The chain recombines TRBV7-3 with TRBJ1-3; no definite D call. Germline assignment: CDR1 SGHTA and CDR2 FQGTGA. There are 15 residues in the CDR3. The V gene lost 4 bases and the J gene lost 4 bases, with 14 bases spanning the gap.

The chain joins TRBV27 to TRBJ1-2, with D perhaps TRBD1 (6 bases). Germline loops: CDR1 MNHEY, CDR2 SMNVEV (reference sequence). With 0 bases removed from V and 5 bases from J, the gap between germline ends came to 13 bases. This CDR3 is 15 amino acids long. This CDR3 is CASSLSPGGPYGYTF. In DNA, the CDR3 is TGTGCCAGCAGTTTATCGCCGGGGGGGCCGTATGGCTACACCTTC.

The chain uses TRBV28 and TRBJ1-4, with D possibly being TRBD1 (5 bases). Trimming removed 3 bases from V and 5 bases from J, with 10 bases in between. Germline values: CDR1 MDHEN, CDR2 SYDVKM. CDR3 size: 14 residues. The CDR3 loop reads CASSFEKGNEKLFF. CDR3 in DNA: TGTGCCAGCAGTTTTGAGAAGGGGAATGAAAAACTGTTTTTT.

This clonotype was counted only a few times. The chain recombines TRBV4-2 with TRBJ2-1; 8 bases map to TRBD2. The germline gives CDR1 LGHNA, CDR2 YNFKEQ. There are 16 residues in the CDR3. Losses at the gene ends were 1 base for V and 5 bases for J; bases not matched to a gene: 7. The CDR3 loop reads CASSQAGAGVDNEQFF. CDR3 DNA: TGTGCCAGCAGCCAAGCCGGAGCGGGGGTGGACAATGAGCAGTTCTTC.

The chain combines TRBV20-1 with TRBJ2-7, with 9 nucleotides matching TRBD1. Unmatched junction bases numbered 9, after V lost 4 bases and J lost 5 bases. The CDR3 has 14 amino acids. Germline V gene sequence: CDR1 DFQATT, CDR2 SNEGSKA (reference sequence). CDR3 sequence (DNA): TGCAGTGCTACCACCGGGACAGGGCCTGACGAGCAGTACTTC. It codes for CSATTGTGPDEQYF.

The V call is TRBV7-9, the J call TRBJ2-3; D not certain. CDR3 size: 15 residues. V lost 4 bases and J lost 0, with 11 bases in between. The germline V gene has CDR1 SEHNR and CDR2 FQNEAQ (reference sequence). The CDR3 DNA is TGTGCCAGCAGCTCGCTCCTATCTAGCACAGATACGCAGTATTTT. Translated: CASSSLLSSTDTQYF.

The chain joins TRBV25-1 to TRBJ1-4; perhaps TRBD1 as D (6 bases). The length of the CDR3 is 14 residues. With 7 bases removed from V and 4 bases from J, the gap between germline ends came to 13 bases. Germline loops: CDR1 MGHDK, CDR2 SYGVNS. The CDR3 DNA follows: TGTGCCAGCAAGAAGTCAGGGGTTAATGAAAAACTGTTTTTT. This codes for CASKKSGVNEKLFF. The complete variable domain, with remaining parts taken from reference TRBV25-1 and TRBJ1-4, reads EADIYQTPRYLVIGTGKKITLECSQTMGHDKMYWYQQDPGMELHLIHYSYGVNSTEKGDLSSESTVSRIRTEHFPLTLESARPSHTSQYLCASKKSGVNEKLFFGSGTQLSVL.

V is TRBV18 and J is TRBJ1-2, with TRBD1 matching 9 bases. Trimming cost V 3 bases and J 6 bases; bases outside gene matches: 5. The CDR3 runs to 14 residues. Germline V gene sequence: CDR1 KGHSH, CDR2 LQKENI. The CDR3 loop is CASSPGDRVDGYTF. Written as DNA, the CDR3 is TGTGCCAGCTCACCCGGGGACAGGGTAGATGGCTACACCTTC.

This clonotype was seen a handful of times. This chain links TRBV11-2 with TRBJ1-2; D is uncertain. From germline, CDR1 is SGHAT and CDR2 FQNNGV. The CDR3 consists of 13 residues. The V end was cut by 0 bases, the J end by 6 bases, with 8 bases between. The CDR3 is CASSLDRTHGYTF. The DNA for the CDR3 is TGTGCCAGCAGCTTAGATCGGACTCATGGCTACACCTTC.

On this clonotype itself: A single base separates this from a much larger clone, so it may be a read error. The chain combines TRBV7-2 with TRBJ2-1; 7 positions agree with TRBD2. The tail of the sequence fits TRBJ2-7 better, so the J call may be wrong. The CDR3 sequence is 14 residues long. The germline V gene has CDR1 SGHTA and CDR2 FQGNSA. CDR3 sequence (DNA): TGTGCCAGCAACTCTCGGACTAGTTCGCACGAGCAGTACTTC. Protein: CASNSRTSSHEQYF.

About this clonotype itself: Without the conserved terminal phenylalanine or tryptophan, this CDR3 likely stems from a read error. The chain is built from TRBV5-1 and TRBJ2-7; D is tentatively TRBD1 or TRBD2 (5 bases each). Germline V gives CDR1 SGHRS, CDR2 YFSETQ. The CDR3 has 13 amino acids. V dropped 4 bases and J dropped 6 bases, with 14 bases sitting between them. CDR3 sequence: CASSPGPGGEQYC. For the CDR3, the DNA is TGCGCCAGCAGCCCGGGACCAGGAGGCGAGCAGTACTGC.

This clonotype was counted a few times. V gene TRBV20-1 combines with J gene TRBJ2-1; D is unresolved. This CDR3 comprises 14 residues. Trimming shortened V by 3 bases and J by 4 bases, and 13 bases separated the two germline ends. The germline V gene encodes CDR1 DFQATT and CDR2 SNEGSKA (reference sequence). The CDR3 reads CSARRQAKYNEQFF. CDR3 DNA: TGCAGTGCTAGGCGTCAGGCCAAATACAATGAGCAGTTCTTC.

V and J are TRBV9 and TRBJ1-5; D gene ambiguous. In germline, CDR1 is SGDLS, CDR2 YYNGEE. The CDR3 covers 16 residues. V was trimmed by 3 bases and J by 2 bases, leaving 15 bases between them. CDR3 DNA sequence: TGTGCCAGCAGCGCCGGGCAGAGTTCCCGCAATCAGCCCCAGCATTTT. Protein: CASSAGQSSRNQPQHF.

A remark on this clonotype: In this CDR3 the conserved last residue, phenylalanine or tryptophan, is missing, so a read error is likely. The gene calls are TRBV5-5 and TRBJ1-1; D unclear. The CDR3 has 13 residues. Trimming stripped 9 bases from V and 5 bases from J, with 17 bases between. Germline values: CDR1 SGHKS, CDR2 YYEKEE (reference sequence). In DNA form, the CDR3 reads TGTGCCACCGGACCATCCCCTGGGACTGAAGCTTTCTTA. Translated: CATGPSPGTEAFL.

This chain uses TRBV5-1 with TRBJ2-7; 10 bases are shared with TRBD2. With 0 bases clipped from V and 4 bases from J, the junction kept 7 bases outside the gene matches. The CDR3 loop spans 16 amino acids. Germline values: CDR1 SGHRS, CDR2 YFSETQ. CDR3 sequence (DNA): TGCGCCAGCAGCTTGGCCTTAGCTAGCGGGGGATACGAGCAGTACTTC. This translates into CASSLALASGGYEQYF.

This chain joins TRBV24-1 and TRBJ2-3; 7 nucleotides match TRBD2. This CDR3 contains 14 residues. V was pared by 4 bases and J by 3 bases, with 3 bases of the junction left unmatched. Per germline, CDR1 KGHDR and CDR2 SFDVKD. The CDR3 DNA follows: TGTGCCACCAGTGAGGGGGGGATAACAGATACGCAGTATTTT. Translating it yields CATSEGGITDTQYF.

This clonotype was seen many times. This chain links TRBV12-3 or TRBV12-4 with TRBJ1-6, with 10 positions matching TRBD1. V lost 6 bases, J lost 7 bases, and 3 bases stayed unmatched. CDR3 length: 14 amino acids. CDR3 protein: CASRGTGANSPLHF. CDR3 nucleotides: TGTGCCAGCAGAGGGACAGGGGCAAATTCACCCCTCCACTTT.

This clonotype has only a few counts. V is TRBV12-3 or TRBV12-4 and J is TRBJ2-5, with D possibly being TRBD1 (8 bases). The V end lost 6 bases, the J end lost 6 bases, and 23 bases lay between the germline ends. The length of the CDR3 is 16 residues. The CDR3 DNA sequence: TGTGCCAGCAGCCTAGGGAGGGACACAGGGGGAAAGACCCAGTACTTC. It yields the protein CASSLGRDTGGKTQYF.

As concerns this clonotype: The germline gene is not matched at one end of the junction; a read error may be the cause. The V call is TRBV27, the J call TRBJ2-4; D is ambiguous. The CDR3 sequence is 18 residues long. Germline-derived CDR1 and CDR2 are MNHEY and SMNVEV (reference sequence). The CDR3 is CASSPNFLLGYSYNEQYF. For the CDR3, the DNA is TGTGCCAGCAGTCCTAATTTTCTTTTGGGGTACTCCTACAATGAGCAGTACTTT.

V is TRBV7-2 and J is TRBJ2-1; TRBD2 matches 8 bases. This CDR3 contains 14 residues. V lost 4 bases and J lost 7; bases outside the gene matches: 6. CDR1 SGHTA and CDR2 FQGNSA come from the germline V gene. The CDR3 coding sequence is TGTGCCAGCAGCTACCCCCGGGGGGGAAATGAGCAGTTCTTC. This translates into CASSYPRGGNEQFF.

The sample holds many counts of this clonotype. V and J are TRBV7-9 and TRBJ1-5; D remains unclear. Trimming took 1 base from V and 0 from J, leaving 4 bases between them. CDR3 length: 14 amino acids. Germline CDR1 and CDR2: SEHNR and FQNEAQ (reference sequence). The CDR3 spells CASSLGHSNQPQHF. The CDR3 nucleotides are TGTGCCAGCAGCTTAGGGCATAGCAATCAGCCCCAGCATTTT.

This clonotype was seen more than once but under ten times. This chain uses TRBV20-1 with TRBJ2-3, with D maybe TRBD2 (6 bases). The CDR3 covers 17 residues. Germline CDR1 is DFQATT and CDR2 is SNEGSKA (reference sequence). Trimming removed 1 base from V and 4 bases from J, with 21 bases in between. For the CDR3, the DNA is TGCAGTGCTAGAGGCCATTCCCTGGCGGGGAGCCCAGATACGCAGTATTTT. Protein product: CSARGHSLAGSPDTQYF.

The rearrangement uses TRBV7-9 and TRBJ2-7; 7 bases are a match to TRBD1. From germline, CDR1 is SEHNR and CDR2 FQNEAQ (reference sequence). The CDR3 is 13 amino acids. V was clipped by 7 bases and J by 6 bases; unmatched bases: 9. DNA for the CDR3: TGTGCCAGCACCTTCTCGACAGGGAGCGAGCAGTACTTC. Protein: CASTFSTGSEQYF.

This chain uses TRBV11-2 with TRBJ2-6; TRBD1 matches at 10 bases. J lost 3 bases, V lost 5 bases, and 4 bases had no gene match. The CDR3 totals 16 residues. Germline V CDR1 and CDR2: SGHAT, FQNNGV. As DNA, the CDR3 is TGTGCCAGCAGCCTGACAGGGGGCCATGGGGCCAACGTCCTGACTTTC. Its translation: CASSLTGGHGANVLTF.